These 3 T cell receptor beta chains originate from one sample sequenced in a study of control samples from healthy donors and cancer patients. Produced via immunoSEQ multiplex PCR; TCRdb's table is partial and in-frame only. The sample holds roughly 370,000 clones, approximately 90% seen once. What was sequenced was PBMCs. These receptors came from a man aged 35-49 years with head and neck cancer.

The rearrangement joins TRBV28 to TRBJ1-4; 9 nucleotides match TRBD1. This CDR3 comprises 16 residues. The V segment lost 10 bases and the J segment 4 bases; nucleotides outside the gene matches: 13. Per germline, CDR1 MDHEN and CDR2 SYDVKM. The CDR3 bases are TGTGCCACCAATCTTCAGACAGGGGGTAATAATGAAAAACTGTTTTTT. This encodes CATNLQTGGNNEKLFF.

The chain uses TRBV6-4 and TRBJ2-1; D gene ambiguous. Looked up from germline, CDR1 is MRHNA and CDR2 is SNTAGT. This CDR3 spans 14 amino acids. Between the trimmed V and J ends, which lost 0 bases and 3 bases, there was a span of 6 bases. The CDR3 sequence is CASSDSGVYNEQFF. For the CDR3, the DNA is TGTGCCAGCAGTGACTCTGGAGTCTACAATGAGCAGTTCTTC.

The chain combines TRBV24-1 with TRBJ2-1; TRBD1 matches at 8 bases. Per germline, CDR1 KGHDR and CDR2 SFDVKD. The CDR3 sequence is 14 residues long. The ends lost 3 bases at V and 7 bases at J; junction bases unmatched: 4. CDR3 nucleotides: TGTGCCACCAGTGATGGGACAGGAGGGAATGAGCAGTTCTTC. It encodes CATSDGTGGNEQFF.